The T cell receptor beta chain described here comes from a study of cytomegalovirus exposure and HLA in healthy donors. The PCR had 60 Vbeta and 13 Jbeta primers. Libraries were prepared by immunoSEQ multiplex PCR; TCRdb keeps only in-frame clonotypes and omits some of them. The repertoire holds 100,000 to 150,000 clones, with roughly 78% as singletons. Trimming removed 4 bases from V and 4 bases from J; junction bases left unmatched: 5. The CDR3 sequence is 15 residues long. From germline, CDR1 is MNHEY and CDR2 SMNVEV (reference sequence). Findings and limits, study-wide: Among TCR beta chains, those listed as cytomegalovirus-associated numbered some 160. The productive fraction for most TCR beta V segments was about 87% or about 30% in an earlier analysis. Despite most TCR sequences being rare, some public TCRs occurred in many donors.

About this clone: What it recognizes is unknown.

The sample taken for sequencing was PBMCs. The source is a man aged 30 to 39 in good health and CMV-seronegative. The J gene is TRBJ1-2, the V gene TRBV27, with TRBD1 matching 11 bases. Here the CDR3 DNA reads TGTGCCAGCAGTTCCCGGGACAGGGGGGTCTATGGCTACACCTTC. Protein: CASSSRDRGVYGYTF.